The sequence of this T cell receptor beta chain was determined in a study of T cell responses to AZD1222 COVID-19 vaccine. The germline gives CDR1 MDHEN, CDR2 SYDVKM. V was pared by 8 bases and J by 1 base, with 15 bases between. The CDR3 sequence is 14 residues long. Some clones are missing from TCRdb's copy, which holds only in-frame ones; the method was immunoSEQ multiplex PCR. This table has some 81,000 clones, around 83% appearing once. The TCR originated in an adult who received the AZD1222 COVID-19 vaccine. The sample consisted of peripheral blood, taken 28 days after the second AZD1222 dose. The V gene is TRBV28, the J gene TRBJ2-7, with D possibly TRBD1 on 5 matching bases. This CDR3 reads CASFGADRSYEQYF. CDR3 nucleotide sequence: TGTGCCAGCTTCGGAGCTGACAGATCCTACGAGCAGTACTTC.